One sample yielded the 30 T cell receptor beta chains listed below, sequenced in a study of T-cell reconstitution after alpha-beta-depleted transplantation in children. The TCRbeta library was prepared with unique molecular identifiers. TCRdb redid the calling of the PCR reads with MiXCR, one entry per CDR3 protein. The table lists 480,000 or so distinct CDR3 sequences, about 10% of them singletons, with just over 2% in the top ten. The sequences come from PBMCs, collected before TCRalphabeta/CD19-depleted stem cell transplant. Receptors were obtained from a child younger than 10 with inherited bone marrow failure, due to receive a stem cell transplant.

Only a few counts were recorded for this clonotype. V and J are TRBV29-1 and TRBJ1-2, with no clear D. In germline, CDR1 is SQVTM, CDR2 ANQGSEA. V lost 3 bases to trimming and J lost 4 bases, with 12 bases between them. The CDR3 is made up of 13 amino acids. CDR3 protein: CSVERQVGYGYTF. The CDR3 DNA reads TGCAGCGTTGAGAGGCAGGTCGGCTATGGCTACACCTTC.

In its sample, this clonotype was seen many times. V gene TRBV30 combines with J gene TRBJ1-2; D remains ambiguous. Germline V gives CDR1 GTSNPN, CDR2 SVGIG (reference sequence). This CDR3 contains 11 residues. Trimming cost V 6 bases and J 5 bases, with 10 bases left between them. The CDR3 region has the DNA TGTGCCTGCGAGGTGGGATATGGCTACACCTTC. Translated, it gives CACEVGYGYTF.

This clonotype was seen repeatedly, ten times or more. The genes are TRBV28 and TRBJ1-2; possibly TRBD1 for D (6 bases). The length of the CDR3 is 13 residues. Germline loops: CDR1 MDHEN, CDR2 SYDVKM. Trimming took off 2 bases at V and 6 bases at J, with 10 bases between the two ends. The CDR3 nucleotides are TGTGCCAGCAGTTTAACAGGGAGGGATGGCTACACCTTC. Translation gives CASSLTGRDGYTF.

This clonotype was recorded a few times. The CDR3 loop reads CASSRSGMGLYEQYF. CDR3 nucleotide sequence: TGTGCCAGCAGCCGAAGCGGGATGGGACTCTACGAGCAGTACTTC. The chain couples TRBV4-2 to TRBJ2-7, with 7 bases aligning to TRBD2. The germline gives CDR1 LGHNA, CDR2 YNFKEQ. The ends lost 4 bases at V and 3 bases at J; junction bases unmatched: 9. The CDR3 contains 15 residues.

This clonotype was seen at least ten times. V usage is TRBV6-5 and J usage is TRBJ2-2; D gene ambiguous. The V and J ends lost 3 bases and 2 bases respectively, with 10 bases between them. This CDR3 spans 15 amino acids. CDR1 is MNHEY, CDR2 SVGAGI, per germline. CDR3 loop: CASSYGLDNTGELFF. The CDR3 coding sequence is TGTGCCAGCAGTTATGGTCTAGATAACACCGGGGAGCTGTTTTTT.

The chain has TRBV20-1 and TRBJ1-5; D gene unclear. In germline, CDR1 is DFQATT, CDR2 SNEGSKA (reference sequence). The CDR3 is made up of 15 amino acids. V was shortened by 5 bases and J by 0 bases, with 14 bases between the two germline ends. CDR3 sequence reads: CSAPSPPLSNQPQHF. In DNA form, the CDR3 reads TGCAGTGCTCCCTCTCCACCCCTTAGCAATCAGCCCCAGCATTTT.

This clonotype has just a few counts. The genes are TRBV20-1 and TRBJ1-5; D gene uncertain. This CDR3 region has 17 residues. Germline assignment: CDR1 DFQATT and CDR2 SNEGSKA (reference sequence). Deletions cut 6 bases from V and 3 bases from J, with 24 bases between. CDR3: CSARVGSGEFFNQPQHF. Here the CDR3 DNA reads TGCAGTGCCCGAGTCGGGTCAGGAGAGTTTTTCAATCAGCCCCAGCATTTT.

In this sample, this clonotype turned up many times. The genes are TRBV7-2 and TRBJ2-7; 11 positions agree with TRBD2. Germline V gene data show CDR1 as SGHTA and CDR2 as FQGNSA. V gave up 11 bases and J gave up 7 bases; unmatched junction bases: 10. This CDR3 has 13 amino acids. DNA for the CDR3: TGTGCCTCGAAGCTAGCGGGAGGTGGAGAGCAGTACTTC. Translated, it gives CASKLAGGGEQYF.

In its sample, this clonotype was seen a few times. The chain has TRBV5-1 and TRBJ2-3, with 7 bases matching TRBD2. J lost 4 bases, V lost 3 bases, and 8 bases had no gene match. CDR3 length equals 15 residues. Per the germline V gene, CDR1 is SGHRS and CDR2 is YFSETQ. CDR3 protein: CASSSRTTSADTQYF. CDR3 sequence (DNA): TGCGCCAGCAGCTCCCGGACTACTAGCGCAGATACGCAGTATTTT.

This clonotype was seen many times. V gene TRBV29-1 combines with J gene TRBJ1-1; no firm D call. V was clipped by 4 bases and J by 7 bases, with 10 bases between them. Germline V gene lookup returns CDR1 SQVTM and CDR2 ANQGSEA. This CDR3 comprises 11 residues. The CDR3 DNA reads TGCAGCGTTGGTTTTTCATATGAAGCTTTCTTT. It codes for CSVGFSYEAFF. Supplemented by reference TRBV29-1 and TRBJ1-1, the full variable domain reads SAVISQKPSRDICQRGTSLTIQCQVDSQVTMMFWYRQQPGQSLTLIATANQGSEATYESGFVIDKFPISRPNLTFSTLTVSNMSPEDSSIYLCSVGFSYEAFFGQGTRLTVV.

This clonotype has at least ten counts. This sequence joins TRBV4-3 and TRBJ2-1; D is uncertain. The CDR3 spans 16 residues. Trimming took 1 base from V and 0 from J, leaving 10 bases between them. The germline V gene encodes CDR1 LGHNA and CDR2 YSLEER. The CDR3, as DNA: TGCGCCAGCAGCCAAGGTTACCAGAGCTCCTACAATGAGCAGTTCTTC. Its translation: CASSQGYQSSYNEQFF.

Ten or more counts support this clonotype. The rearrangement links TRBV6-5 to TRBJ1-3; D not certain. The CDR3 sequence is 17 residues long. Per the germline V gene, CDR1 is MNHEY and CDR2 is SVGAGI. V dropped 7 bases and J dropped 0 bases, with 19 bases sitting between them. The CDR3 reads CASTPSRTPLSGNTIYF. DNA for the CDR3: TGTGCCAGCACACCTTCAAGGACCCCTCTCTCTGGAAACACCATATATTTT.

The chain has TRBV28 and TRBJ2-5, with 7 nucleotides matching TRBD2. Germline V gene lookup returns CDR1 MDHEN and CDR2 SYDVKM. After removal of 5 bases from V and 3 bases from J, the junction contained 12 bases not matched to a gene. The CDR3 is 16 amino acids. The CDR3 loop is CASSLPWGGMEETQYF. The CDR3 DNA sequence: TGTGCCAGCAGTCTCCCCTGGGGGGGAATGGAAGAGACCCAGTACTTC.

This clonotype was counted at least ten times. CDR3 in amino acids: CSVHGDGYTF. The CDR3 DNA follows: TGCAGCGTTCATGGGGACGGCTACACCTTC. The chain uses TRBV29-1 and TRBJ1-2; perhaps TRBD1 as D (5 bases). V was pared by 5 bases and J by 8 bases, with 9 bases between. Germline CDR1 SQVTM, CDR2 ANQGSEA. CDR3 size: 10 residues.

This clonotype came up many times. The chain carries TRBV24-1 and TRBJ2-3; 11 nucleotides match TRBD2. This CDR3 comprises 17 residues. Unmatched junction bases numbered 8, after V lost 4 bases and J lost 3 bases. The germline CDR1 and CDR2 sequences are KGHDR and SFDVKD. Here the CDR3 DNA reads TGTGCCACCAGTGACCCCAGGGCTAGCGGGAGGACAGATACGCAGTATTTT. As protein: CATSDPRASGRTDTQYF.

This clonotype occurred a few times. The V and J genes are TRBV12-3 or TRBV12-4 and TRBJ2-7; 11 bases map to TRBD1. The CDR3 totals 15 residues. V lost 3 bases, J lost 8 bases, and 9 bases stayed unmatched. In DNA, the CDR3 is TGTGCCAGCAGTTTGTCCGGGACAGGGGGTAGTAAGCAGTACTTC. The encoded protein is CASSLSGTGGSKQYF.

In its sample, this clonotype was seen many times. The chain carries TRBV12-3 or TRBV12-4 and TRBJ2-2; D is unclear. Trimming took off 6 bases at V and 7 bases at J, with 9 bases between the two ends. This CDR3 is built from 12 residues. This CDR3 is CASRLPLGELFF. The CDR3 coding sequence is TGTGCCAGCAGACTCCCGCTCGGGGAGCTGTTTTTT.

The chain employs TRBV7-2 and TRBJ2-3; D perhaps matches TRBD2 (5 bases). The V gene lost 1 base and the J gene lost 5 bases, with 10 bases spanning the gap. The germline V gene has CDR1 SGHTA and CDR2 FQGNSA. This CDR3 has 14 amino acids. CDR3 DNA: TGTGCCAGCAGCTTAGTGGGGAGTAAAGATACGCAGTATTTT. Translating it yields CASSLVGSKDTQYF.

Ten or more counts support this clonotype. The rearrangement links TRBV24-1 to TRBJ1-5; D is possibly TRBD1 (5 bases). The CDR3 length is 13 residues. Germline-derived CDR1 and CDR2 are KGHDR and SFDVKD. V lost 6 bases, J lost 6 bases, and 11 bases lay in between. CDR3 amino acids: CATSSGTGQPQHF. The DNA for the CDR3 is TGTGCCACCAGTTCCGGGACGGGTCAGCCCCAGCATTTT.

This clonotype was counted many times. The DNA for the CDR3 is TGTGCCAGCAAGGACAGGGACTCCTACGAGCAGTACTTC. Protein sequence: CASKDRDSYEQYF. V gene TRBV12-3 or TRBV12-4 combines with J gene TRBJ2-7; TRBD1 aligns across 8 bases. With 7 bases clipped from V and 0 bases from J, the junction kept 2 bases outside the gene matches. The CDR3 is made up of 13 amino acids.

A remark on this clonotype: This may arise from a read error, as a much more abundant clone is one base away. The rearrangement joins TRBV5-1 to TRBJ2-7, with 8 bases fitting TRBD2. CDR1 is SGHRS and CDR2 is YFSETQ in the germline V gene. V shed 4 bases and J 10 bases; nucleotides not matched to a gene: 16. This CDR3 has 15 amino acids. As DNA, the CDR3 is TGCGCCAGCAGCGGCGGGACTAGTAGTGTCTGGGACCAGTACTTC. This sequence encodes CASSGGTSSVWDQYF.

This clonotype was seen repeatedly, ten times or more. This chain connects TRBV6-5 to TRBJ2-7; 8 positions agree with TRBD2. The length of the CDR3 is 15 residues. The germline gives CDR1 MNHEY, CDR2 SVGAGI. After removal of 1 base from V and 1 base from J, the junction contained 3 bases not matched to a gene. The CDR3, as DNA: TGTGCCAGCAGTTACTGGCGGGGGGCTTCCTACGAGCAGTACTTC. Protein: CASSYWRGASYEQYF.

This clonotype came up many times. The J gene is TRBJ2-1, the V gene TRBV10-3; D unresolved. Germline V CDR1 and CDR2: ENHRY, SYGVKD. This CDR3 has 12 amino acids. The V and J ends lost 4 bases and 10 bases respectively, with 11 bases between them. Written as DNA, the CDR3 is TGTGCCATCAGTGTACCGGCTTCCGAGCAGTTCTTC. This translates into CAISVPASEQFF.

This chain joins TRBV6-5 and TRBJ1-2, with no clear D. In germline, CDR1 is MNHEY, CDR2 SVGAGI. The CDR3 runs 16 residues. Trimming left V 2 bases short and J 4 bases short, with 17 bases between. CDR3 DNA: TGTGCCAGCAGTTACACGGGAGGGCTTAGCCCCTATGGCTACACCTTC. Translating it yields CASSYTGGLSPYGYTF.

Many counts were recorded for this clonotype. CDR3 protein: CASSSPGTGGLEQFF. In nucleotides, the CDR3 is TGTGCCAGCAGCTCCCCCGGGACAGGGGGGCTTGAGCAGTTCTTC. The genes are TRBV7-2 and TRBJ2-1, with TRBD1 identical over 11 bases. Germline V CDR1 and CDR2: SGHTA, FQGNSA. CDR3 length: 15 amino acids. The V and J ends lost 4 bases and 9 bases, in that order; junction bases with no gene match: 8.

This clonotype was recorded at least ten times. The chain carries TRBV28 and TRBJ2-7, with D hard to call. CDR3 length equals 15 residues. V lost 3 bases and J 7 bases, leaving 19 bases between the germline ends. Germline lookup yields CDR1 MDHEN and CDR2 SYDVKM. The CDR3 DNA reads as TGTGCCAGCAGTTTGCTGGCGCTGGAGCTAAGGGAGCAGTACTTC. Translated, it gives CASSLLALELREQYF.

This clonotype was seen only a few times. The genes are TRBV20-1 and TRBJ2-1; 9 nucleotides align to TRBD2. In germline, CDR1 is DFQATT, CDR2 SNEGSKA (reference sequence). The V segment lost 5 bases and the J segment 2 bases; nucleotides outside the gene matches: 4. The CDR3 extends over 14 amino acids. CDR3 residues: CSAGTSWPYNEQFF. Written as DNA, the CDR3 is TGCAGTGCTGGGACTAGCTGGCCCTACAATGAGCAGTTCTTC.

This clonotype was seen only a few times. V usage is TRBV27 and J usage is TRBJ1-1, with TRBD1 matching over 9 bases. CDR3 length equals 12 residues. J gave up 11 bases and V 6 bases, and 7 bases lay outside the gene matches. In germline, CDR1 is MNHEY, CDR2 SMNVEV (reference sequence). CDR3 coding DNA: TGTGCCAGCAGCCGCGGAGGACAGGGGGCTTTCTTT. It yields the protein CASSRGGQGAFF.

Only a few counts were recorded for this clonotype. The chain has TRBV7-2 and TRBJ2-1; 7 nucleotides agree with TRBD2. Germline V lookup: CDR1 SGHTA, CDR2 FQGNSA. V lost 5 bases to trimming and J lost 11 bases; unmatched junction nucleotides: 6. The CDR3 has 12 amino acids. In DNA, the CDR3 is TGTGCCAGCAGCCTCACTAGCGACAAGCAGTTCTTC. As protein: CASSLTSDKQFF.

This clonotype was seen at least ten times. The genes are TRBV5-1 and TRBJ1-5; weak D call: TRBD1 (6 bases). CDR3 length equals 13 residues. The V gene lost 4 bases and the J gene lost 5 bases, with 10 bases spanning the gap. Germline lookup yields CDR1 SGHRS and CDR2 YFSETQ. The CDR3 bases are TGCGCCAGCAGCCAGGGGACGGATCAGCCCCAGCATTTT. It specifies CASSQGTDQPQHF.